This T cell receptor beta chain came from a study of T cells in Graves' hyperthyroidism and ophthalmopathy. There were TCR beta CDR3 regions amplified from RNA transcripts. First-round RT-PCR with HTBI primers amplified the TCR CDR3 region. TCRdb fed the multiplex PCR reads into MiXCR, producing one record per CDR3 protein. The data contain fewer than 550,000 distinct CDR3 sequences, about 24% of them singletons. At least 3 on the Clinical Activity Score was recorded for ophthalmopathy patients, who also had NOSPECS grade at least 4 and duration under 3 months. The CDR3 is made up of 13 amino acids. With 0 bases removed from V and 5 bases from J, the gap between germline ends came to 10 bases. The germline V gene has CDR1 DFQATT and CDR2 SNEGSKA (reference sequence). Study-wide results and caveats: Researchers found most expanded thyroid clonotypes above 0.001 in blood as well.

This clonotype was found many times. Its cognate antigen is unknown. This clonotype was obtained from a woman under 40 with Graves' ophthalmopathy. The specimen sequenced was blood. The J gene is TRBJ2-5, the V gene TRBV20-1; D gene ambiguous. The CDR3 nucleotides are TGCAGTGCTAGAGAGGCCCAAGGGGAGACCCAGTACTTC. It codes for CSAREAQGETQYF.